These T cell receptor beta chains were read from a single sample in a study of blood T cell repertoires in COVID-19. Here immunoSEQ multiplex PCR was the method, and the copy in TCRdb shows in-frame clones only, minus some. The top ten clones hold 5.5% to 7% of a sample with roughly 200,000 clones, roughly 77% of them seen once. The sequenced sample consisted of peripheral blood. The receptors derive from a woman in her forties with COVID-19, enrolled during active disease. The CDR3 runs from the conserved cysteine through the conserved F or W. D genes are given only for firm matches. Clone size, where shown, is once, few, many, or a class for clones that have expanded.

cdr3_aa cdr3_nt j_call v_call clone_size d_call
CASSLSPGTDTQYF TGCGCCAGCAGCTTGTCGCCAGGAACAGATACGCAGTATTTT TRBJ2-3 TRBV5-1 . .
CASSLDWGGSGANVLTF TGTGCCAGCAGCTTAGATTGGGGAGGATCGGGGGCCAACGTCCTGACTTTC TRBJ2-6 TRBV7-2 . .
CASTLEAPYNSPLHF TGTGCCAGCACCCTCGAGGCACCCTATAATTCACCCCTCCACTTT TRBJ1-6 TRBV6-5 . .
CASSFGQNTIYF TGTGCCAGCAGCTTTGGGCAAAACACCATATATTTT TRBJ1-3 TRBV7-9 . .
CASSLETQYF TGTGCCAGCTCCCTTGAGACCCAGTACTTC TRBJ2-5 TRBV2 . .
CASSPSLYQPQHF TGTGCCAGCAGCCCCTCACTTTATCAGCCCCAGCATTTT TRBJ1-5 TRBV27 . .
CASSELAGAAQFF TGTGCCAGCAGCGAACTAGCGGGGGCCGCCCAGTTCTTC TRBJ2-1 TRBV9 . TRBD2
CATSAGRETQYF TGTGCCACCAGTGCAGGACGGGAGACGCAGTATTTT TRBJ2-3 TRBV24-1 . .
CASSSEGWTGNTEAFF TGTGCCAGCAGCTCGGAGGGGTGGACGGGGAACACTGAAGCTTTCTTT TRBJ1-1 TRBV5-5 once .
CASSLASGRVDTQYF TGCGCCAGCAGCTTGGCCAGTGGCAGGGTGGATACGCAGTATTTT TRBJ2-3 TRBV5-1 . .
CASSQVRDQPQHF TGTGCCAGCAGCCAAGTCAGGGATCAGCCCCAGCATTTT TRBJ1-5 TRBV3-1/TRBV3-2 . .
CASSQGGRTYNSPLHF TGCGCCAGCAGCCAGGGGGGGAGGACCTATAATTCACCCCTCCACTTT TRBJ1-6 TRBV4-3 . .
CASSLARQSYEQYF TGTGCCAGCAGCTTAGCGCGGCAGTCCTACGAGCAGTACTTC TRBJ2-7 TRBV7-2 . .
CASSSGTSGREQFF TGCGCCAGCAGCTCCGGGACTAGCGGGAGAGAGCAGTTCTTC TRBJ2-1 TRBV5-1 . TRBD2
CASSISGRGDNEQFF TGTGCCAGCAGCATAAGCGGGAGAGGTGACAATGAGCAGTTCTTC TRBJ2-1 TRBV9 . TRBD2
CASSLVGGQGEQFF TGCGCCAGCAGCTTGGTGGGGGGTCAAGGTGAGCAGTTCTTC TRBJ2-1 TRBV5-1 . .
CASTRALFGDQPQHF TGTGCCAGTACCCGGGCCCTGTTCGGGGATCAGCCCCAGCATTTT TRBJ1-5 TRBV19 . .
CAISDRGRTNYGYTF TGTGCCATCAGCGACAGGGGGCGAACTAACTATGGCTACACCTTC TRBJ1-2 TRBV10-3 . TRBD1
CASNYRTGGNYGYTF TGTGCCAGTAATTATAGAACAGGGGGCAACTATGGCTACACCTTC TRBJ1-2 TRBV19 . TRBD1
CASIPLISTEAFF TGTGCCAGCATTCCCTTGATTAGCACTGAAGCTTTCTTT TRBJ1-1 TRBV6-5 . .
CASSPRGMNTEAFF TGTGCCAGCTCTCCCAGGGGTATGAACACTGAAGCTTTCTTT TRBJ1-1 TRBV5-8 . .
CASSPHGTYEQYF TGCGCCAGCAGCCCCCACGGGACCTACGAGCAGTACTTC TRBJ2-7 TRBV5-1 few .
CASRGGQVNEKLFF TGTGCCAGCAGGGGGGGACAGGTTAATGAAAAACTGTTTTTT TRBJ1-4 TRBV6-5 . TRBD1
CASSVGDGGESAFF TGTGCCAGCAGCGTGGGGGACGGCGGGGAGTCAGCTTTCTTT TRBJ1-1 TRBV28 . .
CASSRGQEGNGYTF TGTGCCAGCAGCAGGGGACAGGAAGGGAATGGCTACACCTTC TRBJ1-2 TRBV5-5 . TRBD1